The 29 T cell receptor beta chains reported below all come from one sample, sequenced in a study of long-term antiretroviral therapy in people with HIV. With survey level as its setting, the immunoSEQ assay was v3.0. Assay used: immunoSEQ multiplex PCR; TCRdb lists only in-frame clones, some missing. There are 20,000 to 25,000 clones in the sample; roughly 80% occur only once, and around 5% lies in the top ten. Sequenced material: unsorted PBMCs, taken 0.2 years after starting antiretroviral therapy. Receptors were obtained from a woman under 40 with HIV.

This rearrangement joins TRBV2 to TRBJ1-1, with D unresolved. CDR1 and CDR2 from the germline V gene are SNHLY and FYNNEI. The CDR3 consists of 14 residues. V lost 7 bases to trimming and J lost 3 bases, with 15 bases between them. The CDR3 region has the DNA TGTGCCAGCACCCCCCGGCGAGCGGACACTGAAGCTTTCTTT. Translation gives CASTPRRADTEAFF.

The rearrangement uses TRBV29-1 and TRBJ1-2, with no clear D. Looked up from germline, CDR1 is SQVTM and CDR2 is ANQGSEA. Between the trimmed V and J ends, which lost 5 bases and 4 bases, there was a span of 17 bases. The CDR3 length is 14 residues. CDR3 nucleotides: TGCAGCGTTCCGGGCTGGGGAGTTAGCTATGGCTACACCTTC. Translating gives CSVPGWGVSYGYTF.

This chain joins TRBV6-5 and TRBJ2-3; 7 bases agree with TRBD1. This CDR3 spans 15 amino acids. Germline-derived CDR1 and CDR2 are MNHEY and SVGAGI. CDR3 amino acids: CASAYRGTSTDTQYF. CDR3 nucleotide sequence: TGTGCTTCTGCGTACAGGGGAACTAGCACAGATACGCAGTATTTT.

This chain connects TRBV7-3 to TRBJ2-2; perhaps TRBD1 as D (6 bases). CDR3 length: 16 amino acids. The germline gives CDR1 SGHTA, CDR2 FQGTGA. V shed 4 bases and J shed 2 bases, with 14 bases lying between them. CDR3 region: CASSYGQNLNTGELFF. As DNA, the CDR3 is TGTGCCAGCAGCTACGGACAGAACCTCAACACCGGGGAGCTGTTTTTT.

The chain uses TRBV5-1 and TRBJ2-5; D may be TRBD1 (5 bases). V shed 2 bases and J shed 5 bases, with 10 bases lying between them. The CDR3 consists of 13 residues. CDR1 SGHRS and CDR2 YFSETQ come from the germline V gene. CDR3 nucleotides: TGCGCCAGCAGCTTCCCAGGGATGGAGACCCAGTACTTC. Amino acid sequence: CASSFPGMETQYF.

V gene TRBV5-3 combines with J gene TRBJ1-5; D is ambiguous. TRBV5-3 is treated as an ORF (open reading frame) with a function not yet certain. The CDR3 spans 15 residues. Trimming stripped 4 bases from V and 2 bases from J, with 13 bases between. This chain's CDR3 is CARSPRSGGNQPQHF. CDR3 nucleotide sequence: TGTGCCAGAAGCCCCAGGTCTGGGGGCAATCAGCCCCAGCATTTT.

This rearrangement joins TRBV23-1 to TRBJ2-2, with 9 bases identical to TRBD1. TRBV23-1 carries the ORF label, with uncertain function. This CDR3 has 17 residues. V was pared by 5 bases and J by 6 bases, with 13 bases of the junction left unmatched. In nucleotides, the CDR3 is TGCGCCAGCAGTTGGAATCCTCCGGGACAGGGTCCCGGGGAGCTGTTTTTT. Translating it yields CASSWNPPGQGPGELFF.

The chain couples TRBV11-1 to TRBJ1-5; D gene unclear. The CDR3 length is 13 residues. CDR1 is SGHAT and CDR2 is FQDESV in the germline V gene (reference sequence). Trimming pared 4 bases from V and 4 bases from J, leaving 8 bases between. In nucleotides, the CDR3 is TGTGCCAGCAGCTCGACGACTAATCAGCCCCAGCATTTT. It is translated as CASSSTTNQPQHF.

This sequence joins TRBV18 and TRBJ2-6, with D possibly matching TRBD2 (6 bases). V was trimmed by 6 bases and J by 0 bases, leaving 24 bases between them. Germline V CDR1 and CDR2: KGHSH, LQKENI. This CDR3 has 20 residues. This chain's CDR3 is CASSLIGVRGIDSGANVLTF. DNA of the CDR3: TGTGCCAGCTCCCTCATAGGGGTCCGGGGGATCGACTCTGGGGCCAACGTCCTGACTTTC. The full variable domain, in which reference TRBV18 and TRBJ2-6 provide the parts outside the CDR3, is NAGVMQNPRHLVRRRGQEARLRCSPMKGHSHVYWYRQLPEEGLKFMVYLQKENIIDESGMPKERFSAEFPKEGPSILRIQQVVRGDSAAYFCASSLIGVRGIDSGANVLTFGAGSRLTVL.

The chain employs TRBV7-2 and TRBJ2-5; 9 bases fit TRBD1. The V segment lost 3 bases and the J segment 1 base; nucleotides outside the gene matches: 6. The CDR3 has 16 amino acids. CDR1 SGHTA and CDR2 FQGNSA come from the germline V gene. CDR3 protein: CASSLGPGQGQETQYF. The CDR3 DNA reads TGTGCCAGCAGCTTGGGACCGGGACAGGGCCAAGAGACCCAGTACTTC.

The chain is built from TRBV2 and TRBJ1-2; 7 nucleotides line up with TRBD1. The germline CDR1 and CDR2 sequences are SNHLY and FYNNEI. V shed 4 bases and J 5 bases; nucleotides not matched to a gene: 1. The CDR3 has 12 residues. CDR3 nucleotides: TGTGCCAGCAGTGGGGGACAGTATGGCTACACCTTC. It yields the protein CASSGGQYGYTF.

The J gene is TRBJ1-1, the V gene TRBV7-8; D is unclear. Germline V gene data show CDR1 as SGHVS and CDR2 as FQNEAQ. The CDR3 loop spans 17 amino acids. V was pared by 5 bases and J by 0 bases, with 19 bases between. CDR3 loop: CASSVIVGTVMNTEAFF. Written as DNA, the CDR3 is TGTGCCAGCAGCGTCATTGTGGGTACAGTAATGAACACTGAAGCTTTCTTT.

CDR3 region: CASSKNRGYTEAFF. Here the CDR3 DNA reads TGTGCCAGCAGCAAGAACAGGGGTTACACTGAAGCTTTCTTT. This chain uses TRBV6-1 with TRBJ1-1, with TRBD1 matching over 7 bases. Per germline, CDR1 MNHNS and CDR2 SASEGT. The CDR3 contains 14 residues. Trimming removed 6 bases from V and 3 bases from J; junction bases left unmatched: 7.

This chain uses TRBV18 with TRBJ2-3; 7 positions agree with TRBD1. Trimming cost V 3 bases and J 2 bases; bases outside gene matches: 2. CDR3 length: 14 amino acids. CDR1 and CDR2 from the germline V gene are KGHSH and LQKENI. DNA of the CDR3: TGTGCCAGCTCACCGGGACAGTACACAGATACGCAGTATTTT. The encoded protein is CASSPGQYTDTQYF.

The chain links TRBV28 to TRBJ2-7, with 7 bases that match TRBD2. The CDR3 covers 13 residues. The germline V gene has CDR1 MDHEN and CDR2 SYDVKM. J was trimmed by 0 bases and V by 8 bases; bases with no gene match: 4. The CDR3 nucleotides read TGTGCCAGCGGGCGGGGGAGCTCCTACGAGCAGTACGTC. Amino acids: CASGRGSSYEQYV.

This clone was seen a few times. The chain links TRBV10-3 to TRBJ2-2, with 12 bases lining up with TRBD2. The V gene's germline CDR1 is ENHRY and CDR2 SYGVKD. The CDR3 sequence is 17 residues long. V was pared by 8 bases and J by 5 bases, with 12 bases of the junction left unmatched. The CDR3 bases are TGTGCCATCCAAGGCCTTCTAGCGGGGGGGGGTACCGGGGAGCTGTTTTTT. It yields the protein CAIQGLLAGGGTGELFF.

The gene calls are TRBV7-9 and TRBJ1-1; D is ambiguous. The CDR3 length is 13 residues. V was cut by 0 bases and J by 4 bases, with 6 bases left in between. Germline V gene sequence: CDR1 SEHNR, CDR2 FQNEAQ (reference sequence). The DNA of the CDR3 is TGTGCCAGCAGCTTAGCGGCAGGCACTGAAGCTTTCTTT. This encodes CASSLAAGTEAFF.

The gene calls are TRBV4-1 and TRBJ2-1; 7 nucleotides agree with TRBD1. Losses at the gene ends were 6 bases for V and 8 bases for J; bases not matched to a gene: 16. Germline CDR1 is MGHRA and CDR2 is YSYEKL. The CDR3 sequence is 16 residues long. The DNA of the CDR3 is TGCGCCAGCAGTTTAACCCGGACCCGACAGGGCGATGAGCAGTTCTTC. Translated: CASSLTRTRQGDEQFF.

This chain links TRBV7-2 with TRBJ1-4; no clear D. V lost 4 bases, J lost 8 bases, and 17 bases lay in between. Germline CDR1 is SGHTA and CDR2 is FQGNSA. This CDR3 has 15 residues. CDR3 nucleotides: TGTGCCAGCAGCTCCTTACGTGGGGAAGGGGAAAAACTGTTTTTT. It is translated as CASSSLRGEGEKLFF.

CDR3 residues: CASSVKGAGIYEQYV. CDR3 sequence (DNA): TGTGCCAGCAGTGTTAAGGGGGCAGGAATCTACGAGCAGTACGTC. The rearrangement links TRBV6-1 to TRBJ2-7, with 7 bases identical to TRBD1. The CDR3 consists of 15 residues. CDR1 MNHNS and CDR2 SASEGT come from the germline V gene. J lost 3 bases, V lost 4 bases, and 9 bases had no gene match.

The chain carries TRBV5-1 and TRBJ2-2, with TRBD2 identical over 12 bases. The germline CDR1 and CDR2 sequences are SGHRS and YFSETQ. CDR3 length equals 16 residues. J lost 4 bases, V lost 1 base, and 2 bases had no gene match. CDR3 sequence: CASSLLAGGSTGELFF. In DNA, the CDR3 is TGCGCCAGCAGCTTGCTAGCGGGGGGGAGCACCGGGGAGCTGTTTTTT.

The chain recombines TRBV7-9 with TRBJ2-7; 9 bases fit TRBD1. V dropped 6 bases and J dropped 4; count of bases not matched to a gene: 10. There are 15 residues in the CDR3. CDR1 is SEHNR and CDR2 is FQNEAQ in the germline V gene (reference sequence). This CDR3 is CASSYRGPGTYEQYV. The DNA of the CDR3 is TGTGCCAGCAGTTACAGGGGGCCTGGGACGTACGAGCAGTACGTC.

The V call is TRBV23-1, the J call TRBJ2-7, with D possibly being TRBD1 (5 bases). TRBV23-1 is an ORF, with its function uncertain. This CDR3 is built from 16 residues. With 0 bases removed from V and 2 bases from J, the gap between germline ends came to 14 bases. The CDR3 here is CASSQSSRTRTYEQYF. The CDR3 nucleotides read TGCGCCAGCAGTCAATCAAGTCGGACAAGGACCTACGAGCAGTACTTC.

This clone appeared once. The chain employs TRBV18 and TRBJ2-1; either TRBD1 or TRBD2 may fit D (6 bases each). CDR3 length equals 16 residues. CDR1 and CDR2 from the germline V gene are KGHSH and LQKENI. The V gene lost 1 base and the J gene lost 5 bases, with 15 bases spanning the gap. This CDR3 is CASSPLGFRGDNEQFF. In DNA, the CDR3 is TGTGCCAGCTCACCACTCGGCTTTAGGGGGGACAATGAGCAGTTCTTC.

The chain uses TRBV6-1 and TRBJ2-3, with 13 bases lining up with TRBD2. The germline V gene encodes CDR1 MNHNS and CDR2 SASEGT. The CDR3 runs to 15 residues. The V and J ends lost 3 bases and 11 bases, in that order; junction bases with no gene match: 8. The DNA of the CDR3 is TGTGCCAGCAGTGATGAGGGACTAGCGGGGTCCAAGCAGTATTTT. Translation gives CASSDEGLAGSKQYF.

This clone was detected a few times. The chain has TRBV7-2 and TRBJ1-1; D gene ambiguous. The CDR3 extends over 13 amino acids. With 0 bases removed from V and 3 bases from J, the gap between germline ends came to 5 bases. In germline, CDR1 is SGHTA, CDR2 FQGNSA. CDR3 nucleotides: TGTGCCAGCAGCTTAGCAGTGGACACTGAAGCTTTCTTT. Translated: CASSLAVDTEAFF.

This chain connects TRBV5-6 to TRBJ2-3, with D hard to call. CDR1 SGHDT and CDR2 YYEEEE come from the germline V gene. Trimming removed 1 base from V and 5 bases from J, with 5 bases in between. This CDR3 contains 12 residues. CDR3 coding DNA: TGTGCCAGCAGCTTGTTGGGAGATACGCAGTATTTT. Its protein is CASSLLGDTQYF.

The rearrangement links TRBV10-2 to TRBJ1-4; a weak D match, TRBD1 (6 bases). The CDR3 has 13 amino acids. CDR1 is WSHSY, CDR2 SAAADI, per germline. The V end lost 3 bases, the J end lost 6 bases, and 8 bases lay between the germline ends. DNA for the CDR3: TGCGCCAGCAGTGAATACAGGGATGAAAAACTGTTTTTT. This encodes CASSEYRDEKLFF.

Here the CDR3 DNA reads TGTGCCATCAGGAAATACTCGACCCGCTCAATCTACGAGCAGTACGTC. It translates to CAIRKYSTRSIYEQYV. The chain recombines TRBV10-3 with TRBJ2-7; D gene unclear. Trimming pared 6 bases from V and 3 bases from J, leaving 21 bases between. There are 16 residues in the CDR3. Germline CDR1 and CDR2: ENHRY and SYGVKD.